Listed here are 12 T cell receptor beta chains from one sample, sequenced in a study of CD8+CD57+ T cells in acquired aplastic anemia. For CDR3 and TCR beta VDJ profiling, genomic DNA was the template used. TCRdb reprocessed the reads via MiXCR and lists one record per CDR3 protein. The table includes about 160,000 distinct CDR3 sequences, more than 45% detected once. Patients picked for sequencing had shown CD8+CD57+ cell expansion detected by flow cytometry. The specimen sequenced was sorted CD4+, CD8+, or CD8+CD57+ T cells (not recorded which) from PBMCs. These receptors were taken from a human donor with aplastic anemia.

The V gene is TRBV7-9, the J gene TRBJ1-2; 8 nucleotides match TRBD1. The CDR3 contains 14 residues. After removal of 5 bases from V and 4 bases from J, the junction contained 6 bases not matched to a gene. From germline, CDR1 is SEHNR and CDR2 FQNEAQ (reference sequence). The CDR3 loop reads CASSVQGTGYGYTF. DNA for the CDR3: TGTGCCAGCAGCGTACAGGGGACAGGCTATGGCTACACCTTC.

This clonotype showed up just a few times. This chain uses TRBV2 with TRBJ1-2, with 8 positions matching TRBD1. This CDR3 is built from 18 residues. CDR1 and CDR2 (germline): SNHLY, FYNNEI. V shed 5 bases and J 5 bases; nucleotides not matched to a gene: 19. The CDR3 loop is CASSFLPKAGQGRYGYTF. The CDR3, as DNA: TGTGCCAGCAGTTTCCTCCCCAAAGCCGGACAGGGAAGATATGGCTACACCTTC.

A remark on this clonotype: Compared with germline, one end of the junction differs, possibly owing to a read error. The chain joins TRBV24-1 to TRBJ2-1; 8 nucleotides align to TRBD1. CDR3 length: 14 residues. Germline lookup yields CDR1 KGHDR and CDR2 SFDVKD. The CDR3 region has the DNA TGTGCCACCAGTGATAGGTCAGGGGGCAATGGGCAGTTCTTC. Protein sequence: CATSDRSGGNGQFF.

The chain employs TRBV29-1 and TRBJ1-1; 11 bases are shared with TRBD1. CDR3 length: 13 amino acids. V lost 3 bases and J lost 6; bases outside the gene matches: 3. Germline V gene sequence: CDR1 SQVTM, CDR2 ANQGSEA. CDR3 residues: CSVDRTGGPEAFF. CDR3 coding DNA: TGCAGCGTTGACCGGACAGGGGGCCCTGAAGCTTTCTTT.

Turning to this clonotype: An end of the junction does not agree with germline; a read error may underlie this. The chain joins TRBV9 to TRBJ1-2; weak D call: TRBD1 (5 bases). Germline CDR1 SGDLS, CDR2 YYNGEE. The CDR3 has 15 residues. CDR3 sequence (DNA): TGTGCCAGCAGCGAGGATGAGGGGCAATACTCTGGCTACATCTTC. This sequence encodes CASSEDEGQYSGYIF.

V is TRBV20-1 and J is TRBJ1-1, with a tentative D call TRBD1 (5 bases). Per germline, CDR1 DFQATT and CDR2 SNEGSKA (reference sequence). The CDR3 runs to 11 residues. Trimming took off 6 bases at V and 6 bases at J, with 11 bases between the two ends. The CDR3, as DNA: TGCAGTGCGCCCCGGGGGGCTGAAGCTTTCTTT. This gives the protein CSAPRGAEAFF.

In regard to this clonotype: No conserved phenylalanine or tryptophan is present at the end of the CDR3, so a read error is the likely explanation. No DNA is shown, since the ends of the CDR3 on it are uncertain; the CDR3 is the one TCRdb lists. The chain is built from TRBV7-2 and TRBJ2-1. Germline V lookup: CDR1 SGHTA, CDR2 FQGNSA. The CDR3 comprises 8 residues, both ends counted. CDR3 in amino acids: CASSVDSS.

This rearrangement joins TRBV15 to TRBJ2-3; no clear D. Looked up from germline, CDR1 is LNHNV and CDR2 is YYDKDF (reference sequence). This CDR3 region has 13 residues. The V end lost 0 bases, the J end lost 6 bases, and 7 bases lay between the germline ends. CDR3 protein: CATSRDPGDTQYF. The CDR3 nucleotides read TGTGCCACCAGCAGAGACCCCGGCGATACGCAGTATTTT.

This clonotype was detected ten times or more. The chain combines TRBV7-3 with TRBJ2-2; D perhaps matches TRBD2 (6 bases). Trimming took off 5 bases at V and 0 bases at J, with 16 bases between the two ends. The CDR3 contains 17 residues. CDR1 and CDR2 from the germline V gene are SGHTA and FQGTGA. CDR3 loop: CASSPTPGVANTGELFF. The CDR3 nucleotides are TGTGCCAGCAGCCCCACCCCGGGGGTCGCGAACACCGGGGAGCTGTTTTTT.

This sequence joins TRBV2 and TRBJ2-2; D may be TRBD1 (5 bases). V was clipped by 7 bases and J by 3 bases, with 12 bases between them. Germline V gene lookup returns CDR1 SNHLY and CDR2 FYNNEI. The CDR3 sequence is 14 residues long. CDR3 nucleotide sequence: TGTGCCAGCATCAGGCAGGGTTACACCGGGGAGCTGTTTTTT. This gives the protein CASIRQGYTGELFF. The full variable domain, its missing parts supplied by reference TRBV2 and TRBJ2-2, is EPEVTQTPSHQVTQMGQEVILRCVPISNHLYFYWYRQILGQKVEFLVSFYNNEISEKSEIFDDQFSVERPDGSNFTLKIRSTKLEDSAMYFCASIRQGYTGELFFGEGSRLTVL.

This chain links TRBV7-8 with TRBJ2-5, with D uncertain. The CDR3 totals 13 residues. Trimming shortened V by 5 bases and J by 6 bases, and 13 bases separated the two germline ends. In germline, CDR1 is SGHVS, CDR2 FQNEAQ. The CDR3 bases are TGTGCCAGCAGCCCCGCCGACATAAAGACCCAGTACTTC. Protein: CASSPADIKTQYF.

This clonotype came up many times. It may be a read error: a sequence one base away is much more abundant. This sequence joins TRBV19 and TRBJ1-2, with D perhaps matching TRBD1 (5 bases). Germline V gene lookup returns CDR1 LNHDA and CDR2 SQIVND (reference sequence). Trimming left V 7 bases short and J 11 bases short, with 14 bases between. The CDR3 has 11 residues. This CDR3 is CASNPERGYTF. CDR3 DNA: TGTGCCAGTAATCCCGAAAGGGGATACACCTTC.